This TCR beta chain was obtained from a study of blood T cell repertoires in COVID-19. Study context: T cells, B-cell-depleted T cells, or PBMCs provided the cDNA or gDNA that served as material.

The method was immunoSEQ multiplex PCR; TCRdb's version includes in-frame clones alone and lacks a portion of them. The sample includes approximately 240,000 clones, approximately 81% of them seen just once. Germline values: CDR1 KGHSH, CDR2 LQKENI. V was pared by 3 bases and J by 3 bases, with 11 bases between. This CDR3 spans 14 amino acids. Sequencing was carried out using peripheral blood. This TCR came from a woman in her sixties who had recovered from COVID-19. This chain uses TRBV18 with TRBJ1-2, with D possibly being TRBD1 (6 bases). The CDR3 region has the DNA TGTGCCAGCTCACCGTTACAGGGTGACTATGGCTACACCTTC. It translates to CASSPLQGDYGYTF.